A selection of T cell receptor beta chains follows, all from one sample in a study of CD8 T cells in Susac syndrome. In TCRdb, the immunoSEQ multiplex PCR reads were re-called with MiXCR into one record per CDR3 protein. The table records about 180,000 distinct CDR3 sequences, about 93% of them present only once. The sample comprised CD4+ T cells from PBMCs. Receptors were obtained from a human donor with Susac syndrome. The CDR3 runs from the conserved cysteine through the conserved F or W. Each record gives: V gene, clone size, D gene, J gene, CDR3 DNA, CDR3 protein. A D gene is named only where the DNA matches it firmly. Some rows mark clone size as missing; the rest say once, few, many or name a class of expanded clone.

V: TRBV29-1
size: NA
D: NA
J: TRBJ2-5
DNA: TGCGCGAGGGGGGGCCTCGGGGAGACCCAGTACTTC
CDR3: CARGGLGETQYF

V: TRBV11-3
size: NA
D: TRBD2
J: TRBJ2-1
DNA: TGTGCCAGCAGCGTGGGTCTAGCGGGGAACAATGAGCAGTTCTTC
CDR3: CASSVGLAGNNEQFF

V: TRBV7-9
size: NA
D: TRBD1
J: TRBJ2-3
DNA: TGTGCCAGCAGACCGCAGGGGGTAGATACGCAGTATTTT
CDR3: CASRPQGVDTQYF

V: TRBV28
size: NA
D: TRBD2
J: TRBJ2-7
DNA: TGTGCCAGCAGCCCCTCCCTAGCGGGAGGGTCCAGCTCCTACGAGCAGTACTTC
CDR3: CASSPSLAGGSSSYEQYF

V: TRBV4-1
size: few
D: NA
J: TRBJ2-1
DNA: TGCGCCAGCAGCCACCCGTTGGGGCGGAATGAGCAGTTCTTC
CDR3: CASSHPLGRNEQFF

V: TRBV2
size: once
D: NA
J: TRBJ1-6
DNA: TGTGCCAGCAGTGGGCAGAAAAATTCACCCCTCCACTTT
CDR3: CASSGQKNSPLHF

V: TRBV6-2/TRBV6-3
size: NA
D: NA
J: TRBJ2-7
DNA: TGTGCCAGCAGTTACAGTTCCTCCTACGAGCAGTACTTC
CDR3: CASSYSSSYEQYF

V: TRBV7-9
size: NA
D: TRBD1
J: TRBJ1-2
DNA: TGTGCCAGCAGCTTAGGCACAGGGGGCGCGTTGTATGGCTACACCTTC
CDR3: CASSLGTGGALYGYTF

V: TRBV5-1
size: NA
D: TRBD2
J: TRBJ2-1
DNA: TGCGCCAGCAGGACTAGCGGGCCAACCTACAATGAGCAGTTCTTC
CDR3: CASRTSGPTYNEQFF

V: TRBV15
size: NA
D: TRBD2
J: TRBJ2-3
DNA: TGTGCCACCAGCAGCCCTTCTAGCGGCAGCACAGATACGCAGTATTTT
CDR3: CATSSPSSGSTDTQYF

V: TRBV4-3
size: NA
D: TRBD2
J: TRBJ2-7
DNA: TGCGCCACCACCCCGAACGGACTAGCGGAGTCCTACGAGCAGTACTTC
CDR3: CATTPNGLAESYEQYF

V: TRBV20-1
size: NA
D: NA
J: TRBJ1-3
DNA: TGCAGTGCTCCCGGACACTCTGGAAACACCATATATTTT
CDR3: CSAPGHSGNTIYF

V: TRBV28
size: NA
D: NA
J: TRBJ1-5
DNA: TGTGCCATCGAACGAACCTTGGGCAATCAGCCCCAGCATTTT
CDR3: CAIERTLGNQPQHF

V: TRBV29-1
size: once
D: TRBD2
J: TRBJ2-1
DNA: TGCAGCGTTGAAGCCCGGGGGGAGGTCTCCTACAATGAGCAGTTCTTC
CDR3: CSVEARGEVSYNEQFF

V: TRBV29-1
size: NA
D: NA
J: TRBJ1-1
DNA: TGCAGCGTGGGCGGGACCCTCACTGAAGCTTTCTTT
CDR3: CSVGGTLTEAFF

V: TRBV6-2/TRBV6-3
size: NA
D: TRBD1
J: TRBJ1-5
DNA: TGTGCCAGCAGCCCCCGGGGACAGGATTCGCGCAATCAGCCCCAGCATTTT
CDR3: CASSPRGQDSRNQPQHF

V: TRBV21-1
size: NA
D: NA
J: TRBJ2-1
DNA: TGTGCCAGCAGCAAAGTAGGAAGGCTCCGTTACAATGAGCAGTTCTTC
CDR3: CASSKVGRLRYNEQFF

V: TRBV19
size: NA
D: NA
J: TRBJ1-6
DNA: TGTGCCAGTAGTATACAGGGGTCGAGATCACCCCTCCACTTT
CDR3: CASSIQGSRSPLHF

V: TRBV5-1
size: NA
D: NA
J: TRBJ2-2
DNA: TGCGCCAGCAGAGGGGGTCTAATGACCGGGGAGCTGTTTTTT
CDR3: CASRGGLMTGELFF

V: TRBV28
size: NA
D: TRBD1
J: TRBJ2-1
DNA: TGTGCCAGCAGGGGACAGGGGGCAGTCGAGCAGTTCTTC
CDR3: CASRGQGAVEQFF

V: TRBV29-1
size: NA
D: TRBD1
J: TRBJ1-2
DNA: TGCAGCGTTGAAGGAGGCAGGGGGAATGAGGGCTACACCTTC
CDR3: CSVEGGRGNEGYTF

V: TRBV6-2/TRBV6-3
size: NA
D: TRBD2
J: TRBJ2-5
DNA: TGTGCCAGCAGTTCGGCCCGTAGCGGGAGAACGGAGACCCAGTACTTC
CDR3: CASSSARSGRTETQYF

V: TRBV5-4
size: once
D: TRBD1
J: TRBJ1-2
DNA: TGTGCCAGCAGCCTACAGGGGCGGGCGGGCTACACCTTC
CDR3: CASSLQGRAGYTF

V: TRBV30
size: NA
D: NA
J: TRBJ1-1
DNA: TGTGCCTGGACCCCCGTTACTTCTGAAGCTTTCTTT
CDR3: CAWTPVTSEAFF

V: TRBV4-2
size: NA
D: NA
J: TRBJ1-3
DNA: TGTGCCAGCAGCCAACAACCAGTTGGACAGTCCTCTGGAAACACCATATATTTT
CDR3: CASSQQPVGQSSGNTIYF

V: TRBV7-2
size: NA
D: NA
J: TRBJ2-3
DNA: TGTGCCAGCAGCCCCGGGATGGCGGAACTCAATACGCAGTATTTT
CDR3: CASSPGMAELNTQYF

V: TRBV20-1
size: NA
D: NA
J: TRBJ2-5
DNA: TGCAGTGCTGCAGGGGCCCTCCAAGAGACCCAGTACTTC
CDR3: CSAAGALQETQYF